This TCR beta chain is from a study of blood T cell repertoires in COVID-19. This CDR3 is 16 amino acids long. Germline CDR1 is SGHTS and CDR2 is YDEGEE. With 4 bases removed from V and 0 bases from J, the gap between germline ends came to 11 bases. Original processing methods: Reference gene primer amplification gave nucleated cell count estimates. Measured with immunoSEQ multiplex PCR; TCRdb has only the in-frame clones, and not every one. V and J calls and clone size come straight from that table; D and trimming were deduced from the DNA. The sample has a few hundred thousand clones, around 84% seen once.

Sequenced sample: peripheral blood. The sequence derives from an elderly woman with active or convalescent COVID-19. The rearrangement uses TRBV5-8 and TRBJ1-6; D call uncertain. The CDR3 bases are TGTGCCAGCAGCGACGAACGGAGCTCCTATAATTCACCCCTCCACTTT. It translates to CASSDERSSYNSPLHF.